The sequence of this TCR beta chain was determined in a study of T cell responses to AZD1222 COVID-19 vaccine. Study findings and constraints: A reported finding is that nearly half of spike-specific TCRs target unmutated variant regions.

To note about this clone: Its antigen is unidentified.

The protocol was immunoSEQ multiplex PCR, while the TCRdb copy is restricted to in-frame clones and leaves out a portion. The sample shows 130,000 or so clones, 80% to 95% of them seen only once. The clonotype comes from an adult who received the MenACWY meningococcal vaccine as a control. Specimen: peripheral blood, collected 28 days after the second dose of the MenACWY control vaccine.

CDR3 sequence: CASSLATGVSNQPQHF. The CDR3 nucleotides are TGTGCCAGCAGCTTAGCCACCGGGGTCAGCAATCAGCCCCAGCATTTT. The chain is built from TRBV7-8 and TRBJ1-5, with D uncertain. V shed 0 bases and J shed 1 base, with 10 bases lying between them. Per germline, CDR1 SGHVS and CDR2 FQNEAQ. This CDR3 comprises 16 residues.